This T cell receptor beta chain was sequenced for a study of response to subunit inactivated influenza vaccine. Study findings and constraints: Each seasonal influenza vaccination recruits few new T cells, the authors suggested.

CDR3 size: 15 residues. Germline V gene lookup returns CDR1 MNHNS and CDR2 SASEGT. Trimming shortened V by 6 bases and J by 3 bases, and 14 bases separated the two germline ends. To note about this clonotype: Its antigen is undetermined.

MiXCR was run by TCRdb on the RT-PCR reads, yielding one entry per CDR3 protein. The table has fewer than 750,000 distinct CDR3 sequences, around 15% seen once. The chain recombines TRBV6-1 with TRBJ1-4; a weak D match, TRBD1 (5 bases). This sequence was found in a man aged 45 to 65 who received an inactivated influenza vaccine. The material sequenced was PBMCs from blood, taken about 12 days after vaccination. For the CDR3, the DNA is TGTGCCAGCAGCCCCCGACCAGGGCCTAATGAAAAACTGTTTTTT. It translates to CASSPRPGPNEKLFF.